The 5 T cell receptor beta chains below all came from one sample that was sequenced in a study of blood T cells in healthy people across ages. Combining a sample-barcoded 5' primer with a J-beta primer mix, a second PCR ran for roughly 6 to 11 cycles. TCRdb re-derived calls from the 5' RACE reads in MiXCR, one entry per CDR3 protein. The data show about 1.6 million distinct CDR3 sequences, about 31% seen once. Sequenced sample: blood. These receptors all stem from a woman aged 30 to 39 in good health.

The CDR3 region is CASSGTSGIKQYF. The CDR3 region has the DNA TGTGCCAGCAGTGGGACTAGCGGGATCAAGCAGTACTTC. The chain carries TRBV28 and TRBJ2-7; 13 nucleotides match TRBD2. In germline, CDR1 is MDHEN, CDR2 SYDVKM. Trimming cost V 5 bases and J 8 bases; bases outside gene matches: 3. The length of the CDR3 is 13 residues.

This clonotype was picked up a small number of times. A junction boundary mismatches the germline segment, possibly from a read error. The CDR3 region is CASSQPAYQKTQYF. CDR3 nucleotide sequence: TGTGCCAGCAGCCAACCGGCGTACCAAAAGACCCAGTACTTC. V usage is TRBV3-1 and J usage is TRBJ2-5; no reliable D call. This CDR3 comprises 14 residues. Germline values: CDR1 LGHDT, CDR2 YNNKEL (reference sequence).

A few counts support this clonotype. CDR3 nucleotides: TGTGCCAGCAGCCACCAGATAGCGGGAGGGCAAGAGACCCAGTACTTC. It yields the protein CASSHQIAGGQETQYF. The genes are TRBV7-2 and TRBJ2-5; TRBD2 matches at 11 bases. There are 16 residues in the CDR3. V was clipped by 5 bases and J by 2 bases; unmatched bases: 7. Germline V gene data show CDR1 as SGHTA and CDR2 as FQGNSA. Filled out from reference TRBV7-2 and TRBJ2-5, the complete variable domain reads GAGVSQSPSNKVTEKGKDVELRCDPISGHTALYWYRQSLGQGLEFLIYFQGNSAPDKSGLPSDRFSAERTGGSVSTLTIQRTQQEDSAVYLCASSHQIAGGQETQYFGPGTRLLVL.

Of note for this clonotype: Compared with germline, one end of the junction differs, possibly owing to a read error. The chain is built from TRBV6-5 and TRBJ2-5; TRBD2 is a possible D gene (6 bases). The CDR3 consists of 14 residues. Germline V CDR1 and CDR2: MNHEY, SVGAGI. This CDR3 is CASNYSGGVKTQYF. For the CDR3, the DNA is TGTGCCAGCAATTACTCCGGGGGTGTGAAGACCCAGTACTTC.

This chain connects TRBV9 to TRBJ2-3, with 7 nucleotides matching TRBD2. Germline trimming cut 0 bases from V and 4 bases from J; bases unmatched to any gene: 8. This CDR3 comprises 16 residues. Germline loops: CDR1 SGDLS, CDR2 YYNGEE. The DNA of the CDR3 is TGTGCCAGCAGCGTAGGATCTAGCGGCACTGCAGATACGCAGTATTTT. The encoded protein is CASSVGSSGTADTQYF.